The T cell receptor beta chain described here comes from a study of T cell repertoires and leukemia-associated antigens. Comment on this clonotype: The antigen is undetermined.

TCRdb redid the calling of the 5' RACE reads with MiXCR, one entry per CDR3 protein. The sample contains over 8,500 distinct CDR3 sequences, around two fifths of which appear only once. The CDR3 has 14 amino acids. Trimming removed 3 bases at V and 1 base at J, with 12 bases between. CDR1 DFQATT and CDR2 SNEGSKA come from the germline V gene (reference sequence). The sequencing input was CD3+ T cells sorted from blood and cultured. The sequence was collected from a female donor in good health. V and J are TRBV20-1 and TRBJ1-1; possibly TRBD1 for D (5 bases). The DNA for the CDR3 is TGCAGTGCTAGTTGGGGCGGAGGGAACACTGAAGCTTTCTTT. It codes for CSASWGGGNTEAFF.